This T cell receptor beta chain was documented in a study of Tregs in tolerant kidney transplant recipients. A few counts support this clone. Clones were read by immunoSEQ multiplex PCR, and TCRdb kept only the in-frame ones, dropping some. Among some 65,000 clones, 84% were seen once, and the ten largest hold roughly 4.9%. Germline V gives CDR1 SEHNR, CDR2 FQNEAQ (reference sequence). The CDR3 contains 14 residues. Trimming took 2 bases from V and 8 from J, leaving 13 bases between them. The TCR was taken from a human donor in good health. The sample was CD4+ T cells from blood. V is TRBV7-9 and J is TRBJ2-1; no firm D call. CDR3 nucleotide sequence: TGTGCCAGCAGCTTATACCCTCCGAATTATGAGCAGTTCTTC. Translated: CASSLYPPNYEQFF.